The source of this T cell receptor (beta chain) is a study of blood T cell repertoires in COVID-19. Study background: PBMCs, B-cell-depleted T cells, or T cells provided the cDNA or gDNA that made up the material.

The J segment lost 6 bases and the V segment lost 6 bases, leaving 8 bases of the junction unmatched. This CDR3 contains 13 residues. Germline V gives CDR1 MDHEN, CDR2 SYDVKM. The table came from immunoSEQ multiplex PCR; TCRdb's copy has only in-frame clones and leaves some out. This table holds 70,000 to 90,000 clones, roughly 86% found once. The sample holds a few counts of this clone. The origin of this receptor is a man in his fifties or sixties with acute or convalescent COVID-19. The chain uses TRBV28 and TRBJ2-7, with TRBD2 matching 7 bases. Sample: peripheral blood. CDR3 loop: CASRPGGPLEQYF. The CDR3 DNA is TGTGCCAGCAGGCCGGGAGGCCCTCTCGAGCAGTACTTC. The full variable domain, its missing parts supplied by reference TRBV28 and TRBJ2-7, is DVKVTQSSRYLVKRTGEKVFLECVQDMDHENMFWYRQDPGLGLRLIYFSYDVKMKEKGDIPEGYSVSREKKERFSLILESASTNQTSMYLCASRPGGPLEQYFGPGTRLTVT.